Below are 30 T cell receptor beta chains sequenced from a single sample in a study of shared clonotypes between healthy human individuals. Produced via immunoSEQ multiplex PCR; TCRdb's table is partial and in-frame only. The sample consists of millions of clones, around nine tenths of them appearing once. Input material: naive CD4+ T cells sorted from blood. Subset described: CD45RA+ positively selected. The origin of the receptors is a man younger than 35 in good health.

The gene calls are TRBV2 and TRBJ2-4, with TRBD1 identical over 7 bases. Trimming cost V 2 bases and J 9 bases; bases outside gene matches: 7. CDR3 length: 14 residues. The germline V gene encodes CDR1 SNHLY and CDR2 FYNNEI. CDR3 region: CASSETLQGSIQYF. The CDR3 bases are TGTGCCAGCAGTGAAACCCTACAGGGGAGCATTCAGTACTTC. Based on the CDR3 plus reference TRBV2 and TRBJ2-4, the full variable domain is EPEVTQTPSHQVTQMGQEVILRCVPISNHLYFYWYRQILGQKVEFLVSFYNNEISEKSEIFDDQFSVERPDGSNFTLKIRSTKLEDSAMYFCASSETLQGSIQYFGAGTRLSVL.

The chain is built from TRBV5-1 and TRBJ2-5, with D unresolved. This CDR3 has 18 residues. V was shortened by 0 bases and J by 2 bases, with 20 bases between the two germline ends. CDR1 SGHRS and CDR2 YFSETQ come from the germline V gene. The CDR3 here is CASSLGIPQLNSQETQYF. The CDR3, as DNA: TGCGCCAGCAGCTTGGGGATCCCGCAGCTGAACTCACAAGAGACCCAGTACTTC.

Of note for this clone: In the same sample, other DNA sequences code for this CDR3. V gene TRBV19 combines with J gene TRBJ2-7, with TRBD1 identical over 7 bases. Germline CDR1 is LNHDA and CDR2 is SQIVND (reference sequence). CDR3 size: 14 residues. With 5 bases clipped from V and 2 bases from J, the junction kept 6 bases outside the gene matches. As DNA, the CDR3 is TGTGCCAGTAGTCCACGGACAGGCGCCTACGAGCAGTACTTC. It yields the protein CASSPRTGAYEQYF.

The chain couples TRBV5-1 to TRBJ2-1; D remains ambiguous. This CDR3 is built from 11 residues. Germline loops: CDR1 SGHRS, CDR2 YFSETQ. Trimming removed 0 bases from V and 10 bases from J, with 5 bases in between. The CDR3 sequence: CASSLALEQFF. The CDR3 coding sequence is TGCGCCAGCAGCTTGGCCCTGGAGCAGTTCTTC. The full variable domain, with the rest looked up from reference TRBV5-1 and TRBJ2-1, is KAGVTQTPRYLIKTRGQQVTLSCSPISGHRSVSWYQQTPGQGLQFLFEYFSETQRNKGNFPGRFSGRQFSNSRSEMNVSTLELGDSALYLCASSLALEQFFGPGTRLTVL.

This clone was observed once. The chain couples TRBV4-1 to TRBJ1-5; TRBD1 matches at 8 bases. J lost 1 base, V lost 5 bases, and 4 bases had no gene match. This CDR3 spans 15 amino acids. Germline CDR1 and CDR2: MGHRA and YSYEKL. In nucleotides, the CDR3 is TGCGCCAGCAGCGAGACAGGGGTCAGCAATCAGCCCCAGCATTTT. The encoded protein is CASSETGVSNQPQHF.

This chain connects TRBV10-3 to TRBJ2-1, with D hard to call. Trimming took 3 bases from V and 4 from J, leaving 10 bases between them. CDR3 length: 14 residues. CDR1 ENHRY and CDR2 SYGVKD come from the germline V gene. The CDR3: CAISEGWSYNEQFF. In nucleotides, the CDR3 is TGTGCCATCAGTGAAGGGTGGTCGTACAATGAGCAGTTCTTC.

The chain joins TRBV14 to TRBJ1-2; TRBD1 might be the D (6 bases). V was cut by 6 bases and J by 4 bases, with 12 bases left in between. The germline CDR1 and CDR2 sequences are SGHDN and FVKESK. This CDR3 contains 13 residues. The CDR3 sequence is CASRSTGPYGYTF. Here the CDR3 DNA reads TGTGCCAGCAGATCCACAGGGCCCTATGGCTACACCTTC.

The chain is built from TRBV6-1 and TRBJ2-7; a possible D gene is TRBD1 (6 bases). Germline V gene lookup returns CDR1 MNHNS and CDR2 SASEGT. The length of the CDR3 is 14 residues. Trimming removed 7 bases from V and 2 bases from J, with 15 bases in between. CDR3 region: CASITQGSPYEQYF. The CDR3 DNA is TGTGCCAGCATTACACAGGGCAGCCCCTACGAGCAGTACTTC.

For the CDR3, the DNA is TGTGCCAGCAGTTTATTGAGTCGAGCGGGAGGGGAGCAGTACTTC. It codes for CASSLLSRAGGEQYF. The chain joins TRBV27 to TRBJ2-7; the match to TRBD2 covers 10 bases. CDR3 length: 15 amino acids. Germline V CDR1 and CDR2: MNHEY, SMNVEV (reference sequence). The J segment lost 7 bases and the V segment lost 1 base, leaving 7 bases of the junction unmatched.

This chain connects TRBV5-1 to TRBJ2-3; 8 nucleotides match TRBD1. The CDR3 contains 16 residues. Germline V gene sequence: CDR1 SGHRS, CDR2 YFSETQ. V lost 4 bases to trimming and J lost 10 bases; unmatched junction nucleotides: 17. Here the CDR3 DNA reads TGCGCCAGCAGCCCAGGGACAGGAGCTGCCACAGGGGCGCAGTATTTT. Protein: CASSPGTGAATGAQYF.

The rearrangement links TRBV2 to TRBJ2-7, with D uncertain. The germline V and J ends were trimmed by 4 bases and 4 bases, with 14 bases remaining between them. CDR1 SNHLY and CDR2 FYNNEI come from the germline V gene. This CDR3 spans 14 amino acids. The CDR3 DNA reads TGTGCCAGCAGTGTCGGCGAGGATTTTTACGAGCAGTACTTC. Translated: CASSVGEDFYEQYF.

CDR3 nucleotides: TGTGCCAGCAGCTTTGTAGGGACCACCGGGGAGCTGTTTTTT. Amino acids: CASSFVGTTGELFF. The chain couples TRBV7-2 to TRBJ2-2; the D call may be TRBD1 or TRBD2 (5 bases each). Germline-derived CDR1 and CDR2 are SGHTA and FQGNSA. The CDR3 is 14 amino acids. V was cut by 3 bases and J by 4 bases, with 9 bases left in between.

With respect to this clone: The identical CDR3 is also encoded by other nucleotide sequences in the sample. This rearrangement joins TRBV5-1 to TRBJ1-1; a weak D match, TRBD1 (5 bases). This CDR3 region has 14 residues. V was cut by 1 base and J by 3 bases, with 10 bases left in between. Germline V gene sequence: CDR1 SGHRS, CDR2 YFSETQ. CDR3 amino acids: CASSLLGGDTEAFF. CDR3 bases: TGCGCCAGCAGCTTGCTCGGAGGGGACACTGAAGCTTTCTTT.

The chain couples TRBV5-1 to TRBJ2-3, with D perhaps TRBD1 (5 bases). Trimming removed 4 bases from V and 0 bases from J, with 18 bases in between. CDR3 length equals 17 residues. Germline loops: CDR1 SGHRS, CDR2 YFSETQ. The CDR3 DNA follows: TGCGCCAGCAGCCCGAACCCTTCTGGGGCGAGCACAGATACGCAGTATTTT. It translates to CASSPNPSGASTDTQYF. Drawing the rest from reference TRBV5-1 and TRBJ2-3, the complete variable domain is KAGVTQTPRYLIKTRGQQVTLSCSPISGHRSVSWYQQTPGQGLQFLFEYFSETQRNKGNFPGRFSGRQFSNSRSEMNVSTLELGDSALYLCASSPNPSGASTDTQYFGPGTRLTVL.

The gene calls are TRBV6-5 and TRBJ1-2; D perhaps matches TRBD1 (5 bases). Germline CDR1 reads MNHEY; CDR2 reads SVGAGI. Trimming removed 0 bases at V and 8 bases at J, with 16 bases between. This CDR3 spans 15 amino acids. The CDR3 DNA follows: TGTGCCAGCAGTTACTCGGGGCAGCCCGGGAGCGGCTACACCTTC. This translates into CASSYSGQPGSGYTF.

The chain uses TRBV5-4 and TRBJ2-2; the D gene could be TRBD1 or TRBD2 (6 bases each). V was shortened by 4 bases and J by 4 bases, with 17 bases between the two germline ends. Germline CDR1 and CDR2: SGHNT and YYREEE (reference sequence). The CDR3 is 16 amino acids. CDR3 protein: CASSPGGRGPTGELFF. For the CDR3, the DNA is TGTGCCAGCAGCCCTGGGGGCCGGGGGCCCACCGGGGAGCTGTTTTTT.

The V gene is TRBV19, the J gene TRBJ1-5, with D possibly TRBD1 on 5 matching bases. V lost 5 bases and J lost 4, with 30 bases in between. CDR3 length: 20 amino acids. CDR1 and CDR2 from the germline V gene are LNHDA and SQIVND (reference sequence). In nucleotides, the CDR3 is TGTGCCAGTAGTCTCCTTCCCCCGGGTTCGGACAAGGGCTTGAATCAGCCCCAGCATTTT. This gives the protein CASSLLPPGSDKGLNQPQHF.

CDR3 sequence: CASSPARGQTQGYF. The CDR3 DNA sequence: TGTGCCAGCAGCCCCGCTCGGGGCCAAACACAGGGGTACTTC. V is TRBV5-8 and J is TRBJ2-7; D may be TRBD1 (6 bases). Germline loops: CDR1 SGHTS, CDR2 YDEGEE. The V and J ends lost 4 bases and 12 bases respectively, with 23 bases between them. CDR3 size: 14 residues.

V is TRBV7-9 and J is TRBJ2-2; 10 nucleotides agree with TRBD1. Trimming removed 8 bases from V and 3 bases from J; junction bases left unmatched: 9. Germline lookup yields CDR1 SEHNR and CDR2 FQNEAQ (reference sequence). The CDR3 has 16 amino acids. The CDR3 is CASRFSGTGDTGELFF. CDR3 sequence (DNA): TGTGCCAGCCGATTCTCCGGGACAGGGGACACCGGGGAGCTGTTTTTT.

The V and J genes are TRBV4-1 and TRBJ1-2; a possible D gene is TRBD1 (5 bases). Trimming stripped 1 base from V and 5 bases from J, with 17 bases between. The CDR3 runs to 16 residues. Germline CDR1 is MGHRA and CDR2 is YSYEKL. This chain's CDR3 is CASSQVGTGGDYGYTF. CDR3 nucleotide sequence: TGCGCCAGCAGCCAAGTAGGTACCGGGGGAGATTATGGCTACACCTTC.

The count of this clone is one. The rearrangement links TRBV11-2 to TRBJ2-2; D is ambiguous. Germline values: CDR1 SGHAT, CDR2 FQNNGV. The CDR3 has 14 residues. V lost 5 bases, J lost 4 bases, and 11 bases lay in between. CDR3 nucleotides: TGTGCCAGCAGCCATGGCCCCTTCACCGGGGAGCTGTTTTTT. Translated: CASSHGPFTGELFF.

The chain links TRBV7-2 to TRBJ2-5; no definite D call. This CDR3 region has 11 residues. Trimming shortened V by 5 bases and J by 4 bases, and 5 bases separated the two germline ends. Germline V CDR1 and CDR2: SGHTA, FQGNSA. CDR3 region: CASSALETQYF. The CDR3 bases are TGTGCCAGCAGCGCCTTAGAGACCCAGTACTTC. The whole variable domain, filled in from reference TRBV7-2 and TRBJ2-5, reads GAGVSQSPSNKVTEKGKDVELRCDPISGHTALYWYRQSLGQGLEFLIYFQGNSAPDKSGLPSDRFSAERTGGSVSTLTIQRTQQEDSAVYLCASSALETQYFGPGTRLLVL.

The chain is built from TRBV29-1 and TRBJ2-3, with 11 bases matching TRBD2. Germline V gene data show CDR1 as SQVTM and CDR2 as ANQGSEA. The V gene end was trimmed by 4 bases and the J gene end by 2 bases; junction bases not matched to a gene: 8. The CDR3 has 16 amino acids. CDR3: CSVARLLAGATDTQYF. CDR3 DNA sequence: TGCAGCGTTGCCAGGCTACTAGCGGGAGCCACAGATACGCAGTATTTT.

This chain uses TRBV19 with TRBJ1-5, with TRBD1 matching 10 bases. Germline loops: CDR1 LNHDA, CDR2 SQIVND (reference sequence). CDR3 length equals 15 residues. Trimming took 8 bases from V and 6 from J; bases not matched to a gene: 10. The CDR3 DNA reads TGTGCCAGTGAGGTTTTGGACAGGGGGGTTCAGCCCCAGCATTTT. Amino acid sequence: CASEVLDRGVQPQHF.

Details on this clone: The sample holds other DNA sequences that translate to the same CDR3. The CDR3: CASSLTGNSNQPQHF. CDR3 bases: TGCGCCAGCAGCTTAACAGGGAACAGCAATCAGCCCCAGCATTTT. This chain joins TRBV5-1 and TRBJ1-5, with a tentative D call TRBD1 (6 bases). The germline CDR1 and CDR2 sequences are SGHRS and YFSETQ. The V end lost 2 bases, the J end lost 1 base, and 10 bases lay between the germline ends. The CDR3 extends over 15 amino acids.

This chain links TRBV5-5 with TRBJ2-7; a possible D gene is TRBD2 (5 bases). This CDR3 contains 14 residues. V dropped 2 bases and J dropped 7 bases, with 16 bases sitting between them. Germline values: CDR1 SGHKS, CDR2 YYEKEE (reference sequence). The CDR3 DNA is TGTGCCAGCAGCTTCTCAGGTTCCGGGGAGGAGCAGTACTTC. Translating it yields CASSFSGSGEEQYF.

The DNA of the CDR3 is TGTGCCAGCTCACCACGCCTGGGACAGGCCCCTACTAACTATGGCTACACCTTC. Translation gives CASSPRLGQAPTNYGYTF. This sequence joins TRBV18 and TRBJ1-2, with 8 bases lining up with TRBD1. This CDR3 comprises 18 residues. V dropped 1 base and J dropped 0; count of bases not matched to a gene: 10. In germline, CDR1 is KGHSH, CDR2 LQKENI.

Notes on this clone: The same CDR3 can be traced to other DNA sequences in this sample. The chain couples TRBV4-3 to TRBJ1-5; D might be TRBD1 (6 bases). Per the germline V gene, CDR1 is LGHNA and CDR2 is YSLEER. V was trimmed by 0 bases and J by 7 bases, leaving 7 bases between them. This CDR3 is 13 amino acids long. The DNA of the CDR3 is TGCGCCAGCAGCCAAGAGGGGGGCCAGCCCCAGCATTTT. This gives the protein CASSQEGGQPQHF.

The rearrangement uses TRBV10-3 and TRBJ1-2; D gene uncertain. The CDR3 spans 11 residues. The V end was cut by 11 bases, the J end by 7 bases, with 14 bases between. Germline CDR1 and CDR2: ENHRY and SYGVKD. The CDR3 DNA follows: TGTGCCTCACGAAAGGAGAGTGGCTACACCTTC. Translating it yields CASRKESGYTF.

The chain employs TRBV19 and TRBJ2-4; tentative D call: TRBD2 (5 bases). The length of the CDR3 is 18 residues. Trimming shortened V by 1 base and J by 0 bases, and 16 bases separated the two germline ends. Germline V gene lookup returns CDR1 LNHDA and CDR2 SQIVND (reference sequence). This CDR3 is CASSIVGGSDLAKNIQYF. The CDR3, as DNA: TGTGCCAGTAGTATAGTAGGCGGGTCAGACCTAGCCAAAAACATTCAGTACTTC.